These T cell receptor beta chains were read from a single sample in a study of OX40 agonist ivuxolimab in advanced cancers. Profiling relied on immunoSEQ multiplex PCR, and the TCRdb table lists in-frame clones only, not all of them. The sample contains about 37,000 clones, over 80% of which appear only once. The source material was CD4+ or CD8+ T cells sorted from blood, sampled in a trial of the OX40 agonist ivuxolimab. These receptors were obtained from an adult with an advanced solid tumor such as melanoma, head and neck, liver or kidney cancer. Each CDR3 is given with its conserved first and last residue. The D gene is left open where the match is weak. The listing skips clone size in some rows; elsewhere it reads once, few, many or a size class.

V gene	clone size	D gene	J gene	CDR3 protein	CDR3 DNA
TRBV5-6	-	-	TRBJ1-1	CASSWDRMNTEAFF	TGTGCCAGCAGCTGGGATCGCATGAACACTGAAGCTTTCTTT
TRBV7-8	-	-	TRBJ1-5	CASSLAGEGQPQHF	TGTGCCAGCAGCTTGGCGGGGGAAGGTCAGCCCCAGCATTTT
TRBV19	-	-	TRBJ2-2	CASSSRELSTGELFF	TGTGCCAGTAGTAGTCGGGAGTTAAGCACCGGGGAGCTGTTTTTT
TRBV9	-	-	TRBJ2-5	CASSVDGGGTEETQYF	TGTGCCAGCAGCGTAGACGGTGGAGGGACGGAAGAGACCCAGTACTTC
TRBV13	-	-	TRBJ2-1	CASSFDGRGVNEQFF	TGTGCCAGCAGCTTCGATGGGAGAGGGGTCAATGAGCAGTTCTTC
TRBV9	-	-	TRBJ1-3	CASTPGGAGNTIYF	TGTGCCAGCACCCCCGGGGGCGCTGGAAACACCATATATTTT
TRBV13	-	-	TRBJ1-4	CASSSTKVSNEKLFF	TGTGCCAGCAGCTCCACGAAGGTGTCTAATGAAAAACTGTTTTTT
TRBV10-3	once	TRBD2	TRBJ2-1	CAISPSLTSGRDDRHNEQFF	TGTGCCATCAGTCCTAGCCTGACTAGCGGGAGGGACGATCGACACAATGAGCAGTTCTTC
TRBV27	-	-	TRBJ1-3	CASSFAAGNAIYF	TGTGCCAGCAGTTTTGCGGCTGGAAACGCCATATATTTT
TRBV13	-	-	TRBJ2-3	CASSSPAGPPFGTDTQYF	TGTGCCAGCAGCTCCCCTGCAGGGCCCCCGTTCGGCACAGATACGCAGTATTTT
TRBV28	-	-	TRBJ2-1	CASSLSLGPTGNEQFF	TGTGCCAGCAGTTTATCGTTAGGCCCCACAGGCAATGAGCAGTTCTTC
TRBV9	-	TRBD2	TRBJ2-1	CASSVGLAGSYNEQFF	TGTGCCAGCAGCGTAGGACTAGCGGGGAGCTACAATGAGCAGTTCTTC
TRBV7-9	-	TRBD1	TRBJ2-5	CASSPGQGRPVTQYF	TGTGCCAGCAGCCCTGGACAGGGGAGGCCAGTGACCCAGTACTTC